In its sample, the clone carrying this TCR beta chain was seen many times. These data belong to a study of quantifying T cell responses using KT2 cells. Study-wide background: Reverse transcription used primers in the TCR alpha and beta constant regions.

The cDNA 3' end received a ligated oligonucleotide with a UMI. The first PCR ran roughly 4 cycles with an equimolar RC1.1 and RC1.2 beta primer mix. TCRdb re-analysed the UMI-ligation and nested PCR reads in MiXCR, keeping a single row per CDR3 protein. The data show some 34,000 distinct CDR3 sequences, with about a tenth seen just once and roughly 9.7% held by the top ten. Germline V gene data show CDR1 as LNHNV and CDR2 as YYDKDF (reference sequence). Trimming cost V 2 bases and J 3 bases; bases outside gene matches: 8. The CDR3 has 17 residues. Material: PBMCs spiked with cells of the T cell clone KT2. The sequence was collected from a human donor. The chain has TRBV15 and TRBJ1-2, with 11 bases fitting TRBD1. CDR3 residues: CATSRSRTGGRDYGYTF. Written as DNA, the CDR3 is TGTGCCACCAGCAGATCCAGGACAGGGGGCCGCGACTATGGCTACACCTTC.